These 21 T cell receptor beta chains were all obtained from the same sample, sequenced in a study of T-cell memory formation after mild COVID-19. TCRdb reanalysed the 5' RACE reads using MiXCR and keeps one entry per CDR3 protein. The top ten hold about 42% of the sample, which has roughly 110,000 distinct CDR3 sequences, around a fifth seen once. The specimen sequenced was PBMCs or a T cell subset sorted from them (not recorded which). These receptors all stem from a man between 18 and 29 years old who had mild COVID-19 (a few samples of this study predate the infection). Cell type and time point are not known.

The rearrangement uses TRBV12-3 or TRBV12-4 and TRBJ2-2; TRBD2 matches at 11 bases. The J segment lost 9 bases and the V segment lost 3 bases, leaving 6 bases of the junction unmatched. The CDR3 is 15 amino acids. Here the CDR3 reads CASSFSSGGARELFF. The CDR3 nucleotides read TGTGCCAGCAGTTTCAGTAGCGGGGGGGCCCGGGAGCTGTTTTTT.

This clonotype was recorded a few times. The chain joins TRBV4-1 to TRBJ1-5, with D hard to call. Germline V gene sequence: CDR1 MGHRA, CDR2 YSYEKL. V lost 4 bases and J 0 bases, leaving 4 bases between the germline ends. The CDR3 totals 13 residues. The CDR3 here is CASSRASNQPQHF. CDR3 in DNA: TGCGCCAGCAGCCGGGCTAGCAATCAGCCCCAGCATTTT.

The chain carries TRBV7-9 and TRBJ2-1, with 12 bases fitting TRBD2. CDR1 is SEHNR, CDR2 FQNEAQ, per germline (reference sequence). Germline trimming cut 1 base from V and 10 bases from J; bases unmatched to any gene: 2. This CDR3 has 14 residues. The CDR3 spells CASSLGLAGVEQFF. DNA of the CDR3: TGTGCCAGCAGCTTAGGACTAGCGGGGGTAGAGCAGTTCTTC.

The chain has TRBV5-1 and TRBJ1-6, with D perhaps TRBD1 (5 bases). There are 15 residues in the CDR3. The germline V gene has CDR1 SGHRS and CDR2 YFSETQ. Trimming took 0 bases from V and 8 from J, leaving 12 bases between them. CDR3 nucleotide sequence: TGCGCCAGCAGCTTGGCGAGGGGCCCGGATTCACCCCTCCACTTT. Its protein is CASSLARGPDSPLHF.

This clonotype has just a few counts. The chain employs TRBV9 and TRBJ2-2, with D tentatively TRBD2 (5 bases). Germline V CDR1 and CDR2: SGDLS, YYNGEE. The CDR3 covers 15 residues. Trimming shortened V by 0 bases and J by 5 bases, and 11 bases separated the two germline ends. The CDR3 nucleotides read TGTGCCAGCAGCGTAGGAGGGATCAGGACCGGGGAGCTGTTTTTT. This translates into CASSVGGIRTGELFF.

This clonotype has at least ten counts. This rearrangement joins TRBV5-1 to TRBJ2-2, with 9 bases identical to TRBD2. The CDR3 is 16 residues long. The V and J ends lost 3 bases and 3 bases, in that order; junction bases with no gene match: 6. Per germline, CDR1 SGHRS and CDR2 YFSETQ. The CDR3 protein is CASSSTAGGYTGELFF. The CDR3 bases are TGCGCCAGCAGCTCGACAGCGGGGGGATACACCGGGGAGCTGTTTTTT.

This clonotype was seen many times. In DNA, the CDR3 is TGTGCCAGCAGTTACTCGATTGTTGGCGGTGGCACTGAAGCTTTCTTT. Translating gives CASSYSIVGGGTEAFF. V and J are TRBV6-5 and TRBJ1-1; no reliable D call. Trimming took off 0 bases at V and 4 bases at J, with 15 bases between the two ends. CDR3 length equals 16 residues. The germline CDR1 and CDR2 sequences are MNHEY and SVGAGI.

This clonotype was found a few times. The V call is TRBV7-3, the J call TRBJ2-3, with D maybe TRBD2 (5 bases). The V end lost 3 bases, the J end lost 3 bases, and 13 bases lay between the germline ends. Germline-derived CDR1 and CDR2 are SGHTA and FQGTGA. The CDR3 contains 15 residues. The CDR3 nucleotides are TGTGCCAGCAGCTTTTTTCCGAGCGGAACAGATACGCAGTATTTT. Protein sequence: CASSFFPSGTDTQYF.

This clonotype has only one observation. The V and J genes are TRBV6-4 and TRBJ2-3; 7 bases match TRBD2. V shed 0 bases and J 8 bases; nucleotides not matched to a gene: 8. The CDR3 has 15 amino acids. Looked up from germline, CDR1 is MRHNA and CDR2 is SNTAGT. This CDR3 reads CASSDSNGGMGTQYF. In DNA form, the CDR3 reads TGTGCCAGCAGTGACTCGAACGGGGGGATGGGTACGCAGTATTTT.

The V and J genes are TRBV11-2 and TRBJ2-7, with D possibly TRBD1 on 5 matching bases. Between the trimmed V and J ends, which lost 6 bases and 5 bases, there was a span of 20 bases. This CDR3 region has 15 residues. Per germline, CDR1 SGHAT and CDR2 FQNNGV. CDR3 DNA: TGTGCCAGCAGAGACCCGGCAGGGTCGAGGAACGAGCAGTACTTC. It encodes CASRDPAGSRNEQYF.

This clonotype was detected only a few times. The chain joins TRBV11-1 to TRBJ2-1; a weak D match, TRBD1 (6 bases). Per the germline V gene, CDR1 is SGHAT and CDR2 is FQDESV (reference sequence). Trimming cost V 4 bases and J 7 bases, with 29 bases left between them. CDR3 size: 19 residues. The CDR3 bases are TGTGCCAGCAGCTCGGGCAGGGGAGAATCCCCCGCATTTTATAATGAGCAGTTCTTC. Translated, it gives CASSSGRGESPAFYNEQFF.

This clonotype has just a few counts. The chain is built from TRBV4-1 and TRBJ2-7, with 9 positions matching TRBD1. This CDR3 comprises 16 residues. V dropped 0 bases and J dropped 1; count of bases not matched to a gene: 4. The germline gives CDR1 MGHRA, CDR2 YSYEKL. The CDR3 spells CASSQEADRGSYEQYF. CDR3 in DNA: TGCGCCAGCAGCCAAGAAGCGGACAGGGGATCCTACGAGCAGTACTTC.

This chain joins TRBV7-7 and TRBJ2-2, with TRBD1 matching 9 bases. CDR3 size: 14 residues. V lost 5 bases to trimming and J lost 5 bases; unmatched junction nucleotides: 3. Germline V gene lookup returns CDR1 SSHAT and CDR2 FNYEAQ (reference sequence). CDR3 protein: CASSQGQGTGELFF. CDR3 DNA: TGTGCCAGCAGCCAGGGACAGGGTACCGGGGAGCTGTTTTTT.

CDR3: CAWTTEGYGYTF. In nucleotides, the CDR3 is TGTGCCTGGACTACAGAAGGATATGGCTACACCTTC. The chain employs TRBV30 and TRBJ1-2, with no clear D. Germline loops: CDR1 GTSNPN, CDR2 SVGIG (reference sequence). V lost 4 bases, J lost 5 bases, and 11 bases lay in between. There are 12 residues in the CDR3.

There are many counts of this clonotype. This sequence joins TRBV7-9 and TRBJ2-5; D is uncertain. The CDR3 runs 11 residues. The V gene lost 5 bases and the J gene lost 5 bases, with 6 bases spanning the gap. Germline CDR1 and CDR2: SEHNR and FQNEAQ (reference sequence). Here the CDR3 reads CASSPRETQYF. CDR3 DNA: TGTGCCAGCAGCCCAAGGGAGACCCAGTACTTC.

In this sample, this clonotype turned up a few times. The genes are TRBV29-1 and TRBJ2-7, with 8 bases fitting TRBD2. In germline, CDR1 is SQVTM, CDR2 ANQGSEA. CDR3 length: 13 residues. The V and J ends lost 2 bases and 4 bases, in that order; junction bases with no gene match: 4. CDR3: CSVETGGRYEQYF. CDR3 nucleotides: TGCAGCGTTGAAACGGGGGGGCGTTACGAGCAGTACTTC.

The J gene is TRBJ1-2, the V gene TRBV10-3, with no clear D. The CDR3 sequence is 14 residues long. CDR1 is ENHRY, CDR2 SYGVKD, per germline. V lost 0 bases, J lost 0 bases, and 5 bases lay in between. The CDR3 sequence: CAISESEANYGYTF. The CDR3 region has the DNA TGTGCCATCAGTGAGTCTGAAGCTAACTATGGCTACACCTTC.

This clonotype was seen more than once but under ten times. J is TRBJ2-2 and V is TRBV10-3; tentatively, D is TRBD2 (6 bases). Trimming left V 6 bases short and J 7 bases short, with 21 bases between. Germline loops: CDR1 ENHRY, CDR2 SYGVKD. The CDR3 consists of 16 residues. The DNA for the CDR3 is TGTGCCATCAGCCCGAGGCTCGGGGGTTTGGTCGGGGAGCTGTTTTTT. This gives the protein CAISPRLGGLVGELFF.

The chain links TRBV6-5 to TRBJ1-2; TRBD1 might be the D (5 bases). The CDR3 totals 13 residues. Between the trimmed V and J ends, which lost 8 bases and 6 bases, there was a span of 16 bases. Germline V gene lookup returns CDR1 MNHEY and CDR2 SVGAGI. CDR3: CASGLWGVDGYTF. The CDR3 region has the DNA TGTGCCAGCGGACTGTGGGGCGTGGATGGCTACACCTTC.

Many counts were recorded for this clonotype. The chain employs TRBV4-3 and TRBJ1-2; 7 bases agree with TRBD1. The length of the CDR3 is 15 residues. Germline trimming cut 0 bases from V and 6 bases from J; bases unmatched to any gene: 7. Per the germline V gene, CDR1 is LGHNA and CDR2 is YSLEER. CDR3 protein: CASSQDRGGGNGYTF. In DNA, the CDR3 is TGCGCCAGCAGCCAAGATCGAGGGGGCGGAAATGGCTACACCTTC.

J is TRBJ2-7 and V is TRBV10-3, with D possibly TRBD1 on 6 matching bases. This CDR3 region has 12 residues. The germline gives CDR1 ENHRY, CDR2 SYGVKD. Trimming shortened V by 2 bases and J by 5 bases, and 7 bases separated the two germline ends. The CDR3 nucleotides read TGTGCCATCAGTGAGAACAGGGACGAGCAGTACTTC. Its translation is CAISENRDEQYF.